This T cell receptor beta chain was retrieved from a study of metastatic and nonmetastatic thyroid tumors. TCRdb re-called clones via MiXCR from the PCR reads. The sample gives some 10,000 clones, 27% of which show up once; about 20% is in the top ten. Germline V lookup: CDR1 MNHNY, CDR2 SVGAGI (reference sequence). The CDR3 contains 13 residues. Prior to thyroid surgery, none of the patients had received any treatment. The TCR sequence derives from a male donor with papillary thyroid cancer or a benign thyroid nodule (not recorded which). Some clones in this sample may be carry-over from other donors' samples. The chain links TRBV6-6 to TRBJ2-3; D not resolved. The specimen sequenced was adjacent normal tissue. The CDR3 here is CVNSYSKTDTQYF. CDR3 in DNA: TGTGTCAACAGTTACTCGAAGACAGATACGCAGTATTTT.